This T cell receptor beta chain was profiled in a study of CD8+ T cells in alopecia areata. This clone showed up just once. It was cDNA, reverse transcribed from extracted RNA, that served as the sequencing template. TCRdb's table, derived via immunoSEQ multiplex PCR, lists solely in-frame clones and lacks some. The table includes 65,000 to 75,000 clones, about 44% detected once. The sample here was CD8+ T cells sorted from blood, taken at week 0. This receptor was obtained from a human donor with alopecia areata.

CDR3 amino acids: CAWSVGAGGVNEQFF. DNA for the CDR3: TGTGCCTGGAGTGTAGGAGCGGGAGGGGTCAATGAGCAGTTCTTC. This rearrangement joins TRBV30 to TRBJ2-1; 10 nucleotides line up with TRBD2. Trimming cost V 0 bases and J 6 bases; bases outside gene matches: 5. There are 15 residues in the CDR3. Per the germline V gene, CDR1 is GTSNPN and CDR2 is SVGIG (reference sequence).